This entry is about one TCR beta chain. Some clones are missing from TCRdb's copy, which holds only in-frame ones; the method was immunoSEQ multiplex PCR. The data show approximately 100,000 clones, 91% seen once. Germline CDR1 reads SGHKS; CDR2 reads YYEKEE (reference sequence). V dropped 3 bases and J dropped 8 bases, with 23 bases sitting between them. The CDR3 runs 16 residues. The data were obtained in a study of blood T cell repertoires in COVID-19. The rearrangement links TRBV5-5 to TRBJ1-1; possible D gene TRBD1, 6 bases. Specimen: peripheral blood. This clonotype was obtained from a man in his forties or fifties with acute or convalescent COVID-19. The CDR3 DNA is TGTGCCAGCAGCTGGACGGGGGGCACGGCCCCGCGGGAAGCTTTCTTT. Protein sequence: CASSWTGGTAPREAFF.